This T cell receptor beta chain was captured in a study of T cells in localized non-small cell lung cancer. This table comes from immunoSEQ multiplex PCR, and its TCRdb copy is limited to in-frame clones, with some not included. Of just over 650 clones in the sample, around 22% were seen once. Lacking atypia, the adjacent lung had been sampled at least 2 cm away from the tumor margin. Looked up from germline, CDR1 is SQVTM and CDR2 is ANQGSEA. The CDR3 is 13 amino acids. Trimming took 6 bases from V and 7 from J, leaving 15 bases between them. By share, this clone ranks as large. The input for sequencing was normal lung tissue next to the tumor, taken before any cancer treatment. The chain combines TRBV29-1 with TRBJ2-2; no clear D. This clonotype was obtained from a woman between 35 and 75 years old with stage I squamous cell lung carcinoma. This chain's CDR3 is CSVLSQGGGELFF. The CDR3 DNA sequence: TGCAGCGTCCTATCACAAGGCGGCGGGGAGCTGTTTTTT.